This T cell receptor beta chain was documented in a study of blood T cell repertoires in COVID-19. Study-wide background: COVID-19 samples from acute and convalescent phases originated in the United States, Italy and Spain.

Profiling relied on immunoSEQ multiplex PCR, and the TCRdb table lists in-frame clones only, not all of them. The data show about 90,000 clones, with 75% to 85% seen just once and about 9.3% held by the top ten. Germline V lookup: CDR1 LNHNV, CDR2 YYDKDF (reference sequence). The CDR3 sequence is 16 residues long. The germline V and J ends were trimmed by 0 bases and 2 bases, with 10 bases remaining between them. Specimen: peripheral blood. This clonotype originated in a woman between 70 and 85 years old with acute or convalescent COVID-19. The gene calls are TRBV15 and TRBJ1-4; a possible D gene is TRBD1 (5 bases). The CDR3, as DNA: TGTGCCACCAGCAGAGATCTCCAGGGCACTAATGAAAAACTGTTTTTT. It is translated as CATSRDLQGTNEKLFF.